A selection of T cell receptor beta chains follows, all from one sample in a study of cytomegalovirus exposure and HLA in healthy donors. The method was immunoSEQ multiplex PCR; TCRdb's version includes in-frame clones alone and lacks a portion of them. The sample records roughly 120,000 clones, 65% being singletons. The sequenced sample consisted of PBMCs. Every receptor here comes from a woman in her thirties or forties in good health and CMV-seropositive. Both conserved end residues are part of each CDR3. A D gene is named only where the DNA matches it firmly. Where a row states a size, it is once, few, many or the class of an expanded clone; other rows omit it.

j_call	cdr3_length	v_call	d_call	clone_size	cdr3_nt	cdr3_aa
TRBJ2-7	12	TRBV7-9	-	-	TGTGCCAGCAGCTTAAACCCCAGCGAGCAGTACTTC	CASSLNPSEQYF
TRBJ2-5	18	TRBV7-8	TRBD2	once	TGTGCCAGCAGCGTTAGCCTACACACTAGCGAACAAAGAGAGACCCAGTACTTC	CASSVSLHTSEQRETQYF
TRBJ2-7	16	TRBV11-2	-	-	TGTGCCAGCAGCTTAGGATTGGGGGGTTGGGCCTACGAGCAGTACTTC	CASSLGLGGWAYEQYF
TRBJ1-3	15	TRBV4-2	TRBD1	-	TGTGCCAGCAGCGGGGACAGAAACTCTGGAAACACCATATATTTT	CASSGDRNSGNTIYF
TRBJ1-5	13	TRBV6-6	-	-	TGTGCCAGCAGTTCTGAGGGGGATCAGCCCCAGCATTTT	CASSSEGDQPQHF
TRBJ2-5	16	TRBV7-2	TRBD1	-	TGTGCCAGCAGCTTAGCGAGGGGACAGGGTTGGGAGACCCAGTACTTC	CASSLARGQGWETQYF
TRBJ1-2	12	TRBV29-1	TRBD1	-	TGCAGCGTCGGGACAGCGAACTATGGCTACACCTTC	CSVGTANYGYTF
TRBJ1-5	15	TRBV28	-	-	TGTGCCAGCAGTTTAAGCGCCGGCAGCAATCAGCCCCAGCATTTT	CASSLSAGSNQPQHF
TRBJ2-3	13	TRBV5-4	-	few	TGTGCCAGCAGCTTGGACAACACAGATACGCAGTATTTT	CASSLDNTDTQYF
TRBJ2-3	17	TRBV10-1	TRBD2	-	TGCGCCAGTATCGGTCGGACTAGCGGGGATTCCACAGATACGCAGTATTTT	CASIGRTSGDSTDTQYF
TRBJ1-2	15	TRBV4-3	TRBD1	-	TGCGCCAGCAGCCGGACAGGGACAGCAGTCTATGGCTACACCTTC	CASSRTGTAVYGYTF
TRBJ1-1	11	TRBV5-6	-	-	TGTGCCAGCAGCTTTTCGACTGAAGCTTTCTTT	CASSFSTEAFF
TRBJ2-1	18	TRBV2	-	few	TGTGCCAGCAGTGAACAAAGCAATAGCGTCAGCTCCTACAATGAGCAGTTCTTC	CASSEQSNSVSSYNEQFF
TRBJ2-7	14	TRBV5-6	TRBD1	-	TGTGCCAGCAGCGGGACAGGAAGGGTATACGAGCAGTACTTC	CASSGTGRVYEQYF
TRBJ1-3	14	TRBV30	-	-	TGTGCCTGGGGGGCGGGGGCCTCTGGAAACACCATATATTTT	CAWGAGASGNTIYF
TRBJ2-5	14	TRBV7-9	-	-	TGTGCCAGCAGCTTACAGGTGGGGGGAGAGACCCAGTACTTC	CASSLQVGGETQYF